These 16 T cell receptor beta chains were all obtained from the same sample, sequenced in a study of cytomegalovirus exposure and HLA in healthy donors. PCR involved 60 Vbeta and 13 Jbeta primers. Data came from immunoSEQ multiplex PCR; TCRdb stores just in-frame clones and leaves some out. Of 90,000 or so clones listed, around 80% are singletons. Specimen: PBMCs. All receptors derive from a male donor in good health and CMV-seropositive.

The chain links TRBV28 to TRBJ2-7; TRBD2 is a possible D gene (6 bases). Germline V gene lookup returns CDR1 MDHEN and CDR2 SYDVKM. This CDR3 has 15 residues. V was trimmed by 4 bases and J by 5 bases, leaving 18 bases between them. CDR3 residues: CASSSRTTEDDEQYF. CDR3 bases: TGTGCCAGCAGTTCCCGGACTACTGAGGACGACGAGCAGTACTTC.

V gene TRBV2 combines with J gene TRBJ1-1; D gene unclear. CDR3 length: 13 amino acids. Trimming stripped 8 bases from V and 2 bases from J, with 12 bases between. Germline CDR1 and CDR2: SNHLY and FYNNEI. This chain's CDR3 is CASPGGSNTEAFF. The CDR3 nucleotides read TGTGCCAGCCCGGGCGGGTCTAACACTGAAGCTTTCTTT.

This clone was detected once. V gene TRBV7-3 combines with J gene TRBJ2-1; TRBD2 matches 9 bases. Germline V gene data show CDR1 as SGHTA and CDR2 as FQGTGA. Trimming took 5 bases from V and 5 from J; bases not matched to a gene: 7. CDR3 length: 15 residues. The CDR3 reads CASSPERGANNEQFF. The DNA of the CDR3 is TGTGCCAGCAGCCCTGAGCGGGGGGCCAACAATGAGCAGTTCTTC.

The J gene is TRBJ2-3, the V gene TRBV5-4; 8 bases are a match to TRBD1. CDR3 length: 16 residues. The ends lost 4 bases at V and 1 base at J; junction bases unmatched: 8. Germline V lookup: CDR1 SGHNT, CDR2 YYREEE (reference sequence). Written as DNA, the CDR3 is TGTGCCAGCAGCCAACCCCCGGGACAGGGCACAGATACGCAGTATTTT. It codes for CASSQPPGQGTDTQYF.

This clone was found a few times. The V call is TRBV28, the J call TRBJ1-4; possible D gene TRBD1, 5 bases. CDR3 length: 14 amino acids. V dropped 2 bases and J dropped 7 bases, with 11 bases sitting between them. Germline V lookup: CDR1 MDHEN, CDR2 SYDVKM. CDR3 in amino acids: CASSLGAVGEKLFF. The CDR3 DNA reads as TGTGCCAGCAGTTTAGGGGCCGTGGGTGAAAAACTGTTTTTT. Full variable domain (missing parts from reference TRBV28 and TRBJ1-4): DVKVTQSSRYLVKRTGEKVFLECVQDMDHENMFWYRQDPGLGLRLIYFSYDVKMKEKGDIPEGYSVSREKKERFSLILESASTNQTSMYLCASSLGAVGEKLFFGSGTQLSVL.

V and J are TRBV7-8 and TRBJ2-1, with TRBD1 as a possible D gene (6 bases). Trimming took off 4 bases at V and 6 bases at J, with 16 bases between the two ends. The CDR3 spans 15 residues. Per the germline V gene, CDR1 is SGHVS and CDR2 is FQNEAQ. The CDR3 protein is CASSSSRGTVNEQFF. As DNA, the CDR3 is TGTGCCAGCAGCTCCAGCAGGGGTACGGTCAATGAGCAGTTCTTC.

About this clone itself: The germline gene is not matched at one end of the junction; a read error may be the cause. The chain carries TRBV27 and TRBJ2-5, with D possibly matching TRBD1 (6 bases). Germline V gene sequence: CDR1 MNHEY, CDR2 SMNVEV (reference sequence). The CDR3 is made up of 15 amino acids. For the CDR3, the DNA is TGTGCCACCAGTAGAGGGATTCGAGGGGGAGAGACCCAGTACTTC. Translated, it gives CATSRGIRGGETQYF.

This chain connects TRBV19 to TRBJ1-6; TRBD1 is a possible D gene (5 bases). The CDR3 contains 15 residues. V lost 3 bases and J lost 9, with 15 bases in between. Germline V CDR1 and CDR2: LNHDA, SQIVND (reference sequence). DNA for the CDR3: TGTGCCAGTAGTATTGTGATTGGGGGGAGTTCACCCCTCCACTTT. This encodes CASSIVIGGSSPLHF.

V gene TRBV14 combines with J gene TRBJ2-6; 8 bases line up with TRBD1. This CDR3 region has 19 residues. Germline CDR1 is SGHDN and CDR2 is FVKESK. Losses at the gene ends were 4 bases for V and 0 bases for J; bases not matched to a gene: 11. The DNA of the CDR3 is TGTGCCAGCAGCCCCTCTTGGGGGACAGGCGTCTCTGGGGCCAACGTCCTGACTTTC. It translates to CASSPSWGTGVSGANVLTF.

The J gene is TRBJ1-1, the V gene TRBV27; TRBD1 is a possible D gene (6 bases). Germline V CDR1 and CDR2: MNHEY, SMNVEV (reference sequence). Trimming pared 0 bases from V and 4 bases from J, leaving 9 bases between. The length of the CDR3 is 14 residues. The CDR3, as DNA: TGTGCCAGCAGTTTATCGAGGGGGGGCACTGAAGCTTTCTTT. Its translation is CASSLSRGGTEAFF.

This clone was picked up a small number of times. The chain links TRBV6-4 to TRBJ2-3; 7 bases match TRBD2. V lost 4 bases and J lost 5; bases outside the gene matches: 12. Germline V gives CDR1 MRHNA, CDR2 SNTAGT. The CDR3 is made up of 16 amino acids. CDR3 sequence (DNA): TGTGCCAGCAGTGCATGGGCTAGCGGCCTGGGAGATACGCAGTATTTT. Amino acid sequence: CASSAWASGLGDTQYF.

The CDR3 nucleotides read TGTGCCAGCAGCCGGACAGCAGGAACTGAAGCTTTCTTT. It is translated as CASSRTAGTEAFF. The chain has TRBV7-8 and TRBJ1-1; TRBD1 is a possible D gene (6 bases). V lost 5 bases to trimming and J lost 5 bases, with 12 bases between them. Germline loops: CDR1 SGHVS, CDR2 FQNEAQ. The CDR3 has 13 amino acids.

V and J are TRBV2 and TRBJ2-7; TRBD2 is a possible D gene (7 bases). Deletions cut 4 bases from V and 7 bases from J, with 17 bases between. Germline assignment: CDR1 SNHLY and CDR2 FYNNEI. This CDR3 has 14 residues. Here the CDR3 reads CASSANPGGREQYF. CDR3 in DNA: TGTGCCAGCAGTGCTAATCCCGGGGGGCGTGAGCAGTACTTC.

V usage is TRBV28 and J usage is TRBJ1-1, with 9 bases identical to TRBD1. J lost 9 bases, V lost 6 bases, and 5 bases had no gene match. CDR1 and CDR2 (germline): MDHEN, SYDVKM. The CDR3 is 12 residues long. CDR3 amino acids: CASSLGTGKAFF. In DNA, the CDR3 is TGTGCCAGCAGCCTCGGGACAGGGAAAGCTTTCTTT.

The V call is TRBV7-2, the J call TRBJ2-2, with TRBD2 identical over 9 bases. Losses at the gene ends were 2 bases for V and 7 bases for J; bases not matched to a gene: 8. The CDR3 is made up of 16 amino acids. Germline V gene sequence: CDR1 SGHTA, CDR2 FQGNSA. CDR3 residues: CASSLLAGGLGGELFF. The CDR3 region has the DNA TGTGCCAGCAGCTTATTGGCGGGGGGGCTTGGCGGGGAGCTGTTTTTT. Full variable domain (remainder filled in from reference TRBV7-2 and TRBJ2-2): GAGVSQSPSNKVTEKGKDVELRCDPISGHTALYWYRQSLGQGLEFLIYFQGNSAPDKSGLPSDRFSAERTGGSVSTLTIQRTQQEDSAVYLCASSLLAGGLGGELFFGEGSRLTVL.

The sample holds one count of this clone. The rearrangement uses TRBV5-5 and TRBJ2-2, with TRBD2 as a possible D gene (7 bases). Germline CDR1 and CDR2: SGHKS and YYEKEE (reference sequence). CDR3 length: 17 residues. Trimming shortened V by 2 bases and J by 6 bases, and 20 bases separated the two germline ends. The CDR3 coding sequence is TGTGCCAGCAGCTTAAGAGGGCGGGGGCTACGGGCCGGGGAGCTGTTTTTT. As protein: CASSLRGRGLRAGELFF.